These T cell receptor beta chains were read from a single sample in a study of technical replicates of blood from several donors. Sequencing used immunoSEQ multiplex PCR; TCRdb keeps in-frame clones, though not all of them. The table has approximately 65,000 clones, roughly 86% seen once. Sequences were obtained from PBMCs. Source of these receptors: a human donor in good health. Some clones in this sample may be carry-over from other donors' samples. CDR3s include the opening cysteine and the closing phenylalanine or tryptophan. A D gene is named only where the DNA matches it firmly.

V	J	D	CDR3
TRBV9	TRBJ1-2	-	CASSVDNGPRGGYTF
TRBV7-2	TRBJ2-7	TRBD1	CASSPTGTGDYEQYF
TRBV5-1	TRBJ2-1	-	CASRRDANSYNEQFF
TRBV2	TRBJ1-3	TRBD1	CASSEMADRSTIYF
TRBV2	TRBJ2-2	TRBD1	CASSLTRGRGTGELFF
TRBV6-5	TRBJ1-5	TRBD1	CASRSGTAANQPQHF
TRBV18	TRBJ1-1	TRBD1	CASSALGTGGTEAFF
TRBV12-2	TRBJ2-7	-	CASRCPRGRGDRHEQYF
TRBV4-1	TRBJ2-1	TRBD2	CASSQVHRGGANEQFF
TRBV4-2	TRBJ2-7	-	CASSQEYISYEQYF
TRBV5-1	TRBJ1-1	TRBD1	CASSSGTGNTEAFF
TRBV29-1	TRBJ1-2	-	CSVEQVPAELNYGYTF
TRBV6-4	TRBJ2-7	-	CASSDSIDGSSSYEQYF
TRBV14	TRBJ2-3	-	CASSQSIADTQYF
TRBV4-3	TRBJ1-2	-	CASSQDPEGTYGYTF
TRBV7-6	TRBJ2-7	-	CASSLAWGAEQYF
TRBV11-2	TRBJ1-1	-	CASSLDRVNTEAFF
TRBV19	TRBJ2-1	-	CASSSYLGSSINEQFF
TRBV6-1	TRBJ1-5	-	CASSERVYSNQPQHF
TRBV5-1	TRBJ1-2	-	CASRVLREDGYTF
TRBV7-8	TRBJ2-1	TRBD2	CASSGPGTSNEQFF
TRBV7-2	TRBJ2-7	TRBD2	CASSLSGGSHYEQYF
TRBV6-5	TRBJ2-1	-	CASSYTRLGSYNEQFF
TRBV2	TRBJ2-1	TRBD2	CASSDPRGLAGAQSYNEQFF
TRBV11-2	TRBJ2-5	TRBD1	CASNGQGVRETQYF
TRBV6-6	TRBJ1-2	TRBD1	CASSTERDRVGYTF
TRBV18	TRBJ2-2	-	CASSPRDSGTGELFF
TRBV7-6	TRBJ2-7	TRBD2	CASSLGGLAYEQYF